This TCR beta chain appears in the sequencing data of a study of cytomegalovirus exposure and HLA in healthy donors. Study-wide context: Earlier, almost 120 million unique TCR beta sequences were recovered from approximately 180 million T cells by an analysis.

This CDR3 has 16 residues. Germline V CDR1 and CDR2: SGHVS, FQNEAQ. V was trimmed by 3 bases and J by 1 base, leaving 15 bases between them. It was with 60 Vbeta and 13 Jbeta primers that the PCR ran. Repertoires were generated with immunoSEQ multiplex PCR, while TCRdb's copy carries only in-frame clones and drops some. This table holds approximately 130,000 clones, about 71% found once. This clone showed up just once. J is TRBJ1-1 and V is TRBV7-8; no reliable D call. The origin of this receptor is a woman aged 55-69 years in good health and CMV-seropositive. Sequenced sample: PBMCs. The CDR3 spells CASSLATANSNTEAFF. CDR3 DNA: TGTGCCAGCAGCTTGGCAACCGCAAATTCGAACACTGAAGCTTTCTTT.